The entry below describes one TCR beta chain. This specimen belongs to a study of blood T cell repertoires in COVID-19. Study at large: There were acute and convalescent COVID-19 samples, and they came from the United States, Italy and Spain.

The assay was immunoSEQ multiplex PCR, and TCRdb's table has in-frame clones only and misses some. The table includes more than 200,000 clones, around 88% detected once. Trimming took 2 bases from V and 2 from J, leaving 9 bases between them. This CDR3 is built from 14 residues. Germline V gene data show CDR1 as LNHNV and CDR2 as YYDKDF (reference sequence). The sequence derives from a man aged 25 to 45 with active or convalescent COVID-19. Sequenced sample: peripheral blood. This chain links TRBV15 with TRBJ1-2; D remains ambiguous. CDR3 region: CATSRRSGNYGYTF. CDR3 DNA: TGTGCCACCAGCAGACGGTCGGGGAACTATGGCTACACCTTC.